The 12 T cell receptor beta chains given below trace back to one sample, sequenced in a study of shared clonotypes between healthy human individuals. Naive CD8 cells lacked CD45RO, underwent positive selection for CCR7 and left out terminally differentiated effector memory CD45RA+ cells. Sequencing used immunoSEQ multiplex PCR; TCRdb keeps in-frame clones, though not all of them. This table holds around 2,000,000 clones, about 94% found once. Sequences were obtained from naive CD8+ T cells sorted from blood. These receptors were obtained from a young man in good health.

CDR3 in DNA: TGTGCCAGCAGCCAAGATTTAACAGACTACGAGCAGTACTTC. Its translation: CASSQDLTDYEQYF. The chain recombines TRBV4-2 with TRBJ2-7; D gene ambiguous. Trimming stripped 0 bases from V and 3 bases from J, with 9 bases between. The CDR3 has 14 amino acids. Germline V gives CDR1 LGHNA, CDR2 YNFKEQ.

This sequence joins TRBV11-2 and TRBJ2-5; TRBD1 is a possible D gene (6 bases). Germline V lookup: CDR1 SGHAT, CDR2 FQNNGV. CDR3 length: 13 residues. V was cut by 8 bases and J by 5 bases, with 15 bases left in between. The CDR3 nucleotides are TGTGCCAGCCGTAGAGGGGGATGGGAGACCCAGTACTTC. It codes for CASRRGGWETQYF.

Concerning this clone: A read error is possible here, since a much larger clone lies one base away. Other DNA variants within this sample encode the same CDR3. This chain uses TRBV9 with TRBJ2-7; maybe TRBD1 (6 bases). This CDR3 region has 13 residues. Per the germline V gene, CDR1 is SGDLS and CDR2 is YYNGEE. The V end was cut by 2 bases, the J end by 3 bases, with 9 bases between. CDR3 in DNA: TGTGCCAGCAGCGTCGGACAGAACTACGAGCAGTACTTC. Translating it yields CASSVGQNYEQYF.

The chain recombines TRBV5-1 with TRBJ2-1; D is possibly TRBD1 or TRBD2 (5 bases each). Deletions cut 1 base from V and 6 bases from J, with 11 bases between. In germline, CDR1 is SGHRS, CDR2 YFSETQ. This CDR3 has 14 residues. The CDR3 spells CASSLTGPFNEQFF. For the CDR3, the DNA is TGCGCCAGCAGCTTGACGGGACCCTTCAATGAGCAGTTCTTC.

The chain combines TRBV10-2 with TRBJ2-1; no clear D. Germline V gives CDR1 WSHSY, CDR2 SAAADI. This CDR3 spans 13 amino acids. The V and J ends lost 0 bases and 7 bases respectively, with 7 bases between them. CDR3 coding DNA: TGCGCCAGCAGTGAGTCCACCGGGAATGAGCAGTTCTTC. Its protein is CASSESTGNEQFF.

The chain has TRBV9 and TRBJ2-3; D unresolved. Trimming took off 4 bases at V and 1 base at J, with 19 bases between the two ends. The CDR3 sequence is 17 residues long. Germline V CDR1 and CDR2: SGDLS, YYNGEE. The chain's CDR3 is CASSLERGVSGTDTQYF. As DNA, the CDR3 is TGTGCCAGCAGCCTAGAACGCGGCGTTTCGGGCACAGATACGCAGTATTTT.

Details on this clone: The junction and the germline gene differ at one end; a read error may be behind it. J is TRBJ1-1 and V is TRBV5-6; a weak D match, TRBD1 (6 bases). Per the germline V gene, CDR1 is SGHDT and CDR2 is YYEEEE. The CDR3 extends over 14 amino acids. The CDR3 DNA is TGTGCCGGCAGACCACAGGGATGGGCCACTGAAGCTTTCTTT. Protein sequence: CAGRPQGWATEAFF.

The chain combines TRBV4-1 with TRBJ2-7; D unclear. V lost 0 bases and J 1 base, leaving 10 bases between the germline ends. Germline values: CDR1 MGHRA, CDR2 YSYEKL. The CDR3 is 15 residues long. The CDR3 nucleotides read TGCGCCAGCAGCCAAGATGGAGCACAATCCTACGAGCAGTACTTC. Its translation: CASSQDGAQSYEQYF.

The chain couples TRBV27 to TRBJ1-5; D ambiguous. Trimming shortened V by 2 bases and J by 5 bases, and 7 bases separated the two germline ends. The CDR3 has 13 residues. The germline V gene encodes CDR1 MNHEY and CDR2 SMNVEV (reference sequence). DNA for the CDR3: TGTGCCAGCAGTTTAATTGTGGATCAGCCCCAGCATTTT. Its protein product is CASSLIVDQPQHF.

The chain has TRBV9 and TRBJ2-7; D possibly corresponds to TRBD2 (7 bases). V gave up 0 bases and J gave up 6 bases, with 16 bases separating them. The CDR3 consists of 15 residues. Germline loops: CDR1 SGDLS, CDR2 YYNGEE. The CDR3 protein is CASSVGRGRDSEQYF. In DNA, the CDR3 is TGTGCCAGCAGCGTAGGAAGGGGGAGGGATAGCGAGCAGTACTTC.

The rearrangement joins TRBV13 to TRBJ2-1; D is uncertain. The CDR3 sequence is 13 residues long. CDR1 and CDR2 from the germline V gene are PRHDT and FYEKMQ (reference sequence). Trimming pared 5 bases from V and 8 bases from J, leaving 13 bases between. The CDR3 loop reads CASSPDSGDEQFF. The CDR3 nucleotides read TGTGCCAGCAGCCCAGATTCCGGCGATGAGCAGTTCTTC.

This chain uses TRBV9 with TRBJ2-5, with D possibly being TRBD2 (6 bases). This CDR3 has 13 residues. Deletions cut 3 bases from V and 9 bases from J, with 15 bases between. The V gene's germline CDR1 is SGDLS and CDR2 YYNGEE. CDR3 in DNA: TGTGCCAGCAGCGAATCGGGGGTCGGGGCCCAGTACTTC. It translates to CASSESGVGAQYF.